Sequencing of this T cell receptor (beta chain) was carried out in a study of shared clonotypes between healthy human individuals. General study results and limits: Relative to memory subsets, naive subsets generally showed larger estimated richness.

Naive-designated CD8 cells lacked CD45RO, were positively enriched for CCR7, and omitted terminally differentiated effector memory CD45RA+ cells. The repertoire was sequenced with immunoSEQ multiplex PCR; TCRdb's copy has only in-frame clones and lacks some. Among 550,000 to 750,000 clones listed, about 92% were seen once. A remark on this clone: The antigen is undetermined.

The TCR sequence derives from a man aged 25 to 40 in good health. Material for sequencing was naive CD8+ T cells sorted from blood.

The CDR3 nucleotides are TGTGCCAGCCAGAGCGGGAGGGCTCTTAGCACAGATACGCAGTATTTT. Its protein is CASQSGRALSTDTQYF. V gene TRBV19 combines with J gene TRBJ2-3, with TRBD2 matching 10 bases. The CDR3 has 16 amino acids. V was clipped by 9 bases and J by 0 bases; unmatched bases: 9. Per the germline V gene, CDR1 is LNHDA and CDR2 is SQIVND (reference sequence).